The 29 T cell receptor beta chains below were found in one sample sequenced in a study of control samples from healthy donors and cancer patients. Clones were read by immunoSEQ multiplex PCR, and TCRdb kept only the in-frame ones, dropping some. Of fewer than 40,000 clones in the sample, roughly 92% were seen once. Sequenced sample: PBMCs. These receptors all stem from a man aged 35 to 55 with colorectal cancer.

J is TRBJ1-2 and V is TRBV11-3; no clear D gene. V was cut by 2 bases and J by 5 bases, with 12 bases left in between. CDR3 length: 14 residues. Germline CDR1 SGHNT, CDR2 YENEEA. DNA of the CDR3: TGTGCCAGCAGCTTACAGCCGGCTGGTTATGGCTACACCTTC. Encoded protein: CASSLQPAGYGYTF.

This clone was seen more than once but under ten times. V usage is TRBV5-1 and J usage is TRBJ1-1; TRBD1 agrees at 10 bases. CDR3 length: 15 residues. Trimming took 5 bases from V and 5 from J; bases not matched to a gene: 9. Germline V lookup: CDR1 SGHRS, CDR2 YFSETQ. The CDR3 DNA reads as TGCGCCAGCAGTTCCCGACAGGGGGCGCGGACTGAAGCTTTCTTT. Translation: CASSSRQGARTEAFF.

This chain uses TRBV18 with TRBJ2-1; 8 bases map to TRBD2. The CDR3 length is 14 residues. J was trimmed by 4 bases and V by 3 bases; bases with no gene match: 2. In germline, CDR1 is KGHSH, CDR2 LQKENI. CDR3: CASSPTSAYNEQFF. DNA of the CDR3: TGTGCCAGCTCACCGACTAGCGCGTACAATGAGCAGTTCTTC.

The genes are TRBV7-2 and TRBJ1-5; 7 bases are shared with TRBD1. The J segment lost 6 bases and the V segment lost 2 bases, leaving 13 bases of the junction unmatched. This CDR3 region has 17 residues. Germline V gene sequence: CDR1 SGHTA, CDR2 FQGNSA. The CDR3 DNA sequence: TGTGCCAGCAGCTTAACAGGAGGGGGCGCAGTACGTCAGCCCCAGCATTTT. Protein product: CASSLTGGGAVRQPQHF.

This clone appeared a few times. The V and J genes are TRBV5-6 and TRBJ2-2, with TRBD2 as a possible D gene (5 bases). The CDR3 contains 16 residues. The germline V and J ends were trimmed by 1 base and 0 bases, with 10 bases remaining between them. CDR1 and CDR2 from the germline V gene are SGHDT and YYEEEE. In nucleotides, the CDR3 is TGTGCCAGCAGCTTGCGACTAATGCCGAACACCGGGGAGCTGTTTTTT. Protein: CASSLRLMPNTGELFF.

V gene TRBV5-6 combines with J gene TRBJ1-2, with 8 bases lining up with TRBD1. The germline CDR1 and CDR2 sequences are SGHDT and YYEEEE. Trimming cost V 4 bases and J 2 bases; bases outside gene matches: 7. This CDR3 is built from 15 residues. CDR3 region: CASSNQGARNYGYTF. The CDR3 coding sequence is TGTGCCAGCAGCAATCAGGGGGCGCGGAACTATGGCTACACCTTC.

CDR3 protein: CASSLDRVQETQYF. CDR3 nucleotides: TGTGCCAGCAGCTTGGACAGGGTCCAAGAGACCCAGTACTTC. V and J are TRBV7-2 and TRBJ2-5; 8 bases are a match to TRBD1. CDR3 length: 14 residues. Trimming cost V 3 bases and J 1 base; bases outside gene matches: 1. CDR1 SGHTA and CDR2 FQGNSA come from the germline V gene.

This sequence joins TRBV15 and TRBJ1-3; D unresolved. Germline V CDR1 and CDR2: LNHNV, YYDKDF (reference sequence). With 5 bases removed from V and 1 base from J, the gap between germline ends came to 3 bases. The CDR3 loop spans 12 amino acids. CDR3 bases: TGTGCCACCAGCTTTTCTGGAAACACCATATATTTT. Protein product: CATSFSGNTIYF.

The rearrangement uses TRBV9 and TRBJ2-3; D possibly uses TRBD1 or TRBD2 (5 bases each). V gave up 0 bases and J gave up 0 bases, with 11 bases separating them. Germline CDR1 and CDR2: SGDLS and YYNGEE. The length of the CDR3 is 16 residues. This chain's CDR3 is CASSVAGAMSTDTQYF. Here the CDR3 DNA reads TGTGCCAGCAGCGTAGCCGGGGCCATGAGCACAGATACGCAGTATTTT. The whole variable domain, remainder taken from reference TRBV9 and TRBJ2-3, is DSGVTQTPKHLITATGQRVTLRCSPRSGDLSVYWYQQSLDQGLQFLIQYYNGEERAKGNILERFSAQQFPDLHSELNLSSLELGDSALYFCASSVAGAMSTDTQYFGPGTRLTVL.

V and J are TRBV6-2 or TRBV6-3 and TRBJ2-1; TRBD2 agrees at 7 bases. CDR1 and CDR2 from the germline V gene are MNHEY and SVGEGT. V lost 5 bases and J lost 0; bases outside the gene matches: 7. The CDR3 has 16 residues. In DNA form, the CDR3 reads TGTGCCAGCAGTAACCCGTCGGGGGGCTCCTACAATGAGCAGTTCTTC. This encodes CASSNPSGGSYNEQFF.

This clone came up once. The J gene is TRBJ2-2, the V gene TRBV13; 7 bases align to TRBD2. The CDR3 sequence is 16 residues long. V was clipped by 5 bases and J by 1 base; unmatched bases: 7. Germline V gene lookup returns CDR1 PRHDT and CDR2 FYEKMQ (reference sequence). The CDR3 DNA reads as TGTGCCAGCAGCCCAAGGGGCGGGAGGAACACCGGGGAGCTGTTTTTT. Its translation: CASSPRGGRNTGELFF.

The rearrangement links TRBV7-3 to TRBJ2-1; TRBD2 matches 10 bases. Per germline, CDR1 SGHTA and CDR2 FQGTGA. The J segment lost 7 bases and the V segment lost 4 bases, leaving 10 bases of the junction unmatched. This CDR3 is 16 amino acids long. The CDR3 region is CASSSGPAGGQNEQFF. The CDR3, as DNA: TGTGCCAGCAGCTCTGGGCCAGCGGGGGGGCAGAATGAGCAGTTCTTC. The full variable domain, with the rest looked up from reference TRBV7-3 and TRBJ2-1, is GAGVSQTPSNKVTEKGKYVELRCDPISGHTALYWYRQSLGQGPEFLIYFQGTGAADDSGLPNDRFFAVRPEGSVSTLKIQRTERGDSAVYLCASSSGPAGGQNEQFFGPGTRLTVL.

This chain joins TRBV21-1 and TRBJ2-5; the D segment call TRBD1 is taken from the table without a DNA check. TRBV21-1 is recorded as a pseudogene. The CDR3 sequence is 14 residues long. CDR3 sequence: CASSKGGQKETQYF. CDR3 nucleotides: TGTGCCAGCAGCAAAGGCGGACAGAAAGAGACCCAGTACTTC.

This sequence joins TRBV7-9 and TRBJ2-7; D is ambiguous. Looked up from germline, CDR1 is SEHNR and CDR2 is FQNEAQ (reference sequence). V lost 3 bases, J lost 5 bases, and 14 bases lay in between. The CDR3 loop spans 14 amino acids. Here the CDR3 DNA reads TGTGCCAGCAGCTTGACGAACCCTGCCGACGAGCAGTACTTC. Its protein product is CASSLTNPADEQYF. The full variable domain, with the rest looked up from reference TRBV7-9 and TRBJ2-7, is DTGVSQNPRHKITKRGQNVTFRCDPISEHNRLYWYRQTLGQGPEFLTYFQNEAQLEKSRLLSDRFSAERPKGSFSTLEIQRTEQGDSAMYLCASSLTNPADEQYFGPGTRLTVT.

V and J are TRBV5-5 and TRBJ1-4, with D perhaps TRBD1 (5 bases). This CDR3 spans 15 amino acids. Germline V lookup: CDR1 SGHKS, CDR2 YYEKEE (reference sequence). V gave up 3 bases and J gave up 7 bases, with 16 bases separating them. The CDR3 bases are TGTGCCAGCAGCTCGTTGCCAGGGTCCGGTGAAAAACTGTTTTTT. This encodes CASSSLPGSGEKLFF. Complete variable domain (other parts from reference TRBV5-5 and TRBJ1-4): DAGVTQSPTHLIKTRGQQVTLRCSPISGHKSVSWYQQVLGQGPQFIFQYYEKEERGRGNFPDRFSARQFPNYSSELNVNALLLGDSALYLCASSSLPGSGEKLFFGSGTQLSVL.

The genes are TRBV12-3 or TRBV12-4 and TRBJ2-3; D ambiguous. V was shortened by 6 bases and J by 2 bases, with 9 bases between the two germline ends. This CDR3 spans 13 amino acids. CDR3 sequence reads: CASSLRITDTQYF. The CDR3 nucleotides are TGTGCCAGCAGCTTACGGATCACAGATACGCAGTATTTT.

This chain uses TRBV30 with TRBJ2-5, with D unclear. CDR3 length: 12 residues. Trimming pared 4 bases from V and 3 bases from J, leaving 9 bases between. In germline, CDR1 is GTSNPN, CDR2 SVGIG (reference sequence). CDR3 sequence (DNA): TGTGCCTGGAAGGCGTGGGAAGAGACCCAGTACTTC. Protein product: CAWKAWEETQYF.

Concerning this clone: A read error may produce the germline difference seen at one junction end. This rearrangement joins TRBV11-3 to TRBJ2-3; D uncertain. The CDR3 loop spans 13 amino acids. Germline CDR1 reads SGHNT; CDR2 reads YENEEA. This CDR3 is CASSIEGTDTQYF. As DNA, the CDR3 is TGTGCCAGCAGCATAGAAGGCACAGATACGCAGTATTTT.

The genes are TRBV11-3 and TRBJ2-7; possible D gene TRBD1, 6 bases. Between the trimmed V and J ends, which lost 5 bases and 0 bases, there was a span of 11 bases. The CDR3 is 14 amino acids. The germline gives CDR1 SGHNT, CDR2 YENEEA. This chain's CDR3 is CASSAWDNSYEQYF. The CDR3 nucleotides read TGTGCCAGCAGCGCCTGGGACAACTCCTACGAGCAGTACTTC.

The chain employs TRBV5-4 and TRBJ1-5; perhaps TRBD1 as D (5 bases). The CDR3 is 14 residues long. V lost 1 base and J lost 6, with 11 bases in between. The germline CDR1 and CDR2 sequences are SGHNT and YYREEE (reference sequence). The CDR3 loop reads CASSLYGASQPQHF. CDR3 in DNA: TGTGCCAGCAGCTTGTATGGGGCCAGTCAGCCCCAGCATTTT.

The chain couples TRBV15 to TRBJ2-7; D call uncertain. The germline V gene has CDR1 LNHNV and CDR2 YYDKDF (reference sequence). V was clipped by 3 bases and J by 6 bases, with 24 bases between them. The CDR3 is 17 residues long. CDR3 bases: TGTGCCACCAGCAGGCCCCTCGTATCGGGCTGGGTCAGCGAGCAGTACTTC. Protein sequence: CATSRPLVSGWVSEQYF.

V usage is TRBV7-2 and J usage is TRBJ2-5; D might be TRBD2 (6 bases). Germline V gene sequence: CDR1 SGHTA, CDR2 FQGNSA. CDR3 length equals 14 residues. Trimming stripped 4 bases from V and 4 bases from J, with 13 bases between. This chain's CDR3 is CASSSGTTRETQYF. The CDR3 DNA sequence: TGTGCCAGCAGCTCGGGGACGACTAGAGAGACCCAGTACTTC.

V and J are TRBV5-6 and TRBJ1-6, with 10 nucleotides matching TRBD1. The CDR3 spans 15 residues. V lost 0 bases to trimming and J lost 8 bases; unmatched junction nucleotides: 2. Germline lookup yields CDR1 SGHDT and CDR2 YYEEEE. The CDR3 DNA sequence: TGTGCCAGCAGCTTGGGGACAGGGGGTTATTCACCCCTCCACTTT. Translating it yields CASSLGTGGYSPLHF.

The chain joins TRBV12-3 or TRBV12-4 to TRBJ1-1, with D hard to call. This CDR3 spans 13 amino acids. Trimming cost V 6 bases and J 1 base, with 9 bases left between them. The CDR3 region has the DNA TGTGCCAGCAGCTGGACGGAGAACACTGAAGCTTTCTTT. As protein: CASSWTENTEAFF.

V is TRBV19 and J is TRBJ1-5, with no clear D. Trimming cost V 3 bases and J 0 bases, with 9 bases left between them. The CDR3 extends over 15 amino acids. The germline gives CDR1 LNHDA, CDR2 SQIVND (reference sequence). CDR3 region: CASSMKGNSNQPQHF. CDR3 DNA sequence: TGTGCCAGTAGTATGAAAGGTAATAGCAATCAGCCCCAGCATTTT.

This clone was detected once. The V gene is TRBV29-1, the J gene TRBJ2-7; 8 bases match TRBD1. The germline CDR1 and CDR2 sequences are SQVTM and ANQGSEA. The CDR3 consists of 13 residues. V was clipped by 8 bases and J by 2 bases; unmatched bases: 8. The CDR3 DNA reads as TGCAGCACCAAGGACAGGGCCACCTACGAGCAGTACTTC. Protein product: CSTKDRATYEQYF.

In DNA, the CDR3 is TGTGCCAGCAGCTTGGCCGGGACAGGGGGCACTGAAGCTTTCTTT. This codes for CASSLAGTGGTEAFF. V is TRBV5-4 and J is TRBJ1-1; TRBD1 matches 11 bases. J lost 4 bases, V lost 0 bases, and 2 bases had no gene match. This CDR3 has 15 residues. Germline CDR1 SGHNT, CDR2 YYREEE (reference sequence).

The chain uses TRBV11-3 and TRBJ1-1; D is perhaps TRBD1 (5 bases). V was cut by 5 bases and J by 0 bases, with 10 bases left in between. Germline V CDR1 and CDR2: SGHNT, YENEEA. This CDR3 has 14 amino acids. The CDR3 sequence is CASSRDGMNTEAFF. The CDR3 nucleotides read TGTGCCAGCAGCCGGGACGGGATGAACACTGAAGCTTTCTTT.

V gene TRBV7-8 combines with J gene TRBJ2-3, with 8 bases fitting TRBD2. The CDR3 is made up of 15 amino acids. From germline, CDR1 is SGHVS and CDR2 FQNEAQ. J was trimmed by 6 bases and V by 1 base; bases with no gene match: 6. DNA for the CDR3: TGTGCCAGCAGCTTAGAGGGTAGCGGGGCGGATACGCAGTATTTT. Translated: CASSLEGSGADTQYF.